This T cell receptor beta chain was documented in a study of CD8+CD57+ T cells in acquired aplastic anemia. The CDR3 loop spans 14 amino acids. V shed 7 bases and J shed 9 bases, with 19 bases lying between them. CDR1 is DFQATT, CDR2 SNEGSKA, per germline (reference sequence). TCR beta VDJ and CDR3 profiles were obtained from a genomic DNA template. Each CDR3 protein is one row after TCRdb ran MiXCR on the reads. Of 200,000 or so distinct CDR3 sequences in the sample, less than 65% were seen once. Sequencing was performed on sorted CD4+, CD8+, or CD8+CD57+ T cells (not recorded which) from PBMCs. The gene calls are TRBV20-1 and TRBJ1-6, with D perhaps matching TRBD1 (6 bases). The TCR was taken from a human donor with severe aplastic anemia or a healthy control (not recorded which). CDR3 region: CSVMFRQGTSPLHF. DNA of the CDR3: TGCAGTGTCATGTTCCGGCAGGGGACTTCACCCCTCCACTTT.